This is a list of T cell receptor beta chains from one sample in a study of cytomegalovirus exposure and HLA in healthy donors. Using immunoSEQ multiplex PCR, the repertoire was profiled, and TCRdb retains in-frame clones only, with some absent. The repertoire holds more than 95,000 clones, with 77% as singletons. The sequenced material came from PBMCs. These receptors all stem from a man in his forties or fifties in good health and CMV-seropositive. Each CDR3 is given with its conserved first and last residue. A D gene is named only where the DNA matches it firmly. Clone size is not always given. Where it is, it says once, few, many or a class for expanded clones.

CDR3aa	CDR3nt	d_gene	abundance	len	v_gene	j_gene
CAITRDRVSEQYF	TGTGCCATCACCCGGGACAGGGTAAGCGAGCAGTACTTC	TRBD1	once	13	TRBV10-3	TRBJ2-7
CASSIQGANTEAFF	TGTGCCAGTAGTATACAGGGGGCAAACACTGAAGCTTTCTTT	TRBD1	once	14	TRBV19	TRBJ1-1
CASSPEWDTSSGANVLTF	TGTGCCAGTAGCCCCGAATGGGACACTTCCTCTGGGGCCAACGTCCTGACTTTC	-	few	18	TRBV19	TRBJ2-6
CASSPTRGGYNEQFF	TGTGCCAGTAGTCCTACGCGGGGGGGCTACAATGAGCAGTTCTTC	TRBD2	-	15	TRBV19	TRBJ2-1
CAWKNAGLTEAFF	TGTGCCTGGAAGAATGCGGGGCTCACTGAAGCTTTCTTT	-	-	13	TRBV30	TRBJ1-1
CASRPAGIEKLFF	TGTGCCAGCAGGCCTGCGGGGATTGAAAAACTGTTTTTT	-	-	13	TRBV27	TRBJ1-4
CATSPTFGRAEGAFF	TGTGCCACCAGCCCTACTTTCGGACGGGCAGAGGGAGCTTTCTTT	-	-	15	TRBV15	TRBJ1-1
CASSMGSSPYEQYF	TGTGCCAGTAGTATGGGCAGTTCCCCCTACGAGCAGTACTTC	-	-	14	TRBV19	TRBJ2-7
CASSQQGATTDTQYF	TGCGCCAGCAGCCAACAGGGGGCGACTACAGATACGCAGTATTTT	TRBD1	-	15	TRBV4-3	TRBJ2-3
CATSRLLGTEAFF	TGTGCCACCAGCAGGTTACTAGGCACTGAAGCTTTCTTT	-	-	13	TRBV15	TRBJ1-1
CASSEGTGVSTDTQYF	TGTGCCAGCAGTGAAGGGACAGGAGTCAGCACAGATACGCAGTATTTT	TRBD1	-	16	TRBV6-1	TRBJ2-3
CASSRLGEDTQYF	TGTGCCAGCAGCCGGTTGGGCGAAGATACGCAGTATTTT	-	-	13	TRBV7-2	TRBJ2-3
CASSLAGSETQYF	TGTGCCAGCAGCTTAGCCGGGTCAGAGACCCAGTACTTC	-	-	13	TRBV11-2	TRBJ2-5